The 7 T cell receptor beta chains below were found in one sample sequenced in a study of blood T cell repertoires in COVID-19. The repertoire was sequenced with immunoSEQ multiplex PCR; TCRdb's copy has only in-frame clones and lacks some. The repertoire holds approximately 170,000 clones, with 81% as singletons. The sample was peripheral blood. These receptors all come from a man aged 60-69 years with active or convalescent COVID-19.

The CDR3 sequence: CASNLGVNQPQHF. In DNA, the CDR3 is TGTGCCAGCAATCTAGGAGTAAATCAGCCCCAGCATTTT. V is TRBV2 and J is TRBJ1-5; D is unclear. Germline CDR1 is SNHLY and CDR2 is FYNNEI. Trimming removed 7 bases at V and 4 bases at J, with 11 bases between. This CDR3 region has 13 residues.

As to this clone: The sample contains more than one DNA sequence encoding this CDR3. V usage is TRBV5-1 and J usage is TRBJ1-2; 8 nucleotides match TRBD1. This CDR3 contains 13 residues. V lost 4 bases to trimming and J lost 7 bases; unmatched junction nucleotides: 6. Germline-derived CDR1 and CDR2 are SGHRS and YFSETQ. In DNA form, the CDR3 reads TGCGCCAGCAGCCAAGGACAGGGCCTTGGCTACACCTTC. Encoded protein: CASSQGQGLGYTF.

The J gene is TRBJ1-1, the V gene TRBV29-1; D is possibly TRBD1 (6 bases). Trimming left V 2 bases short and J 11 bases short, with 18 bases between. There are 13 residues in the CDR3. Per the germline V gene, CDR1 is SQVTM and CDR2 is ANQGSEA. The CDR3 sequence: CSVETRDTRTAFF. DNA for the CDR3: TGCAGCGTTGAAACCCGGGACACAAGGACGGCTTTCTTT.

The rearrangement joins TRBV7-9 to TRBJ2-7; tentatively, D is TRBD2 (5 bases). The germline V gene encodes CDR1 SEHNR and CDR2 FQNEAQ (reference sequence). V was cut by 4 bases and J by 5 bases, with 15 bases left in between. The CDR3 consists of 14 residues. The CDR3 loop reads CASSSRTSGDEQYF. The CDR3 nucleotides are TGTGCCAGCAGCTCTCGGACGTCCGGGGACGAGCAGTACTTC.

This clone was found once. The gene calls are TRBV29-1 and TRBJ2-4; 8 nucleotides match TRBD2. V was clipped by 6 bases and J by 1 base; unmatched bases: 8. The CDR3 runs to 15 residues. Germline V gene lookup returns CDR1 SQVTM and CDR2 ANQGSEA. DNA for the CDR3: TGCAGCGTGCAACAGGGACTAGGGGCCAAAAACATTCAGTACTTC. This encodes CSVQQGLGAKNIQYF.

The gene calls are TRBV9 and TRBJ2-1; 7 bases are a match to TRBD2. J was trimmed by 7 bases and V by 0 bases; bases with no gene match: 10. CDR3 length equals 16 residues. CDR1 is SGDLS, CDR2 YYNGEE, per germline. The CDR3 loop reads CASSVVSGAVGNEQFF. The DNA for the CDR3 is TGTGCCAGCAGCGTAGTGAGCGGGGCCGTGGGGAATGAGCAGTTCTTC.

This rearrangement joins TRBV28 to TRBJ1-2; 7 positions match TRBD1. The CDR3 has 13 amino acids. V dropped 6 bases and J dropped 5; count of bases not matched to a gene: 6. Germline assignment: CDR1 MDHEN and CDR2 SYDVKM. As DNA, the CDR3 is TGTGCCAGCAGAAGGACAGGTATTTATGGCTACACCTTC. This gives the protein CASRRTGIYGYTF.